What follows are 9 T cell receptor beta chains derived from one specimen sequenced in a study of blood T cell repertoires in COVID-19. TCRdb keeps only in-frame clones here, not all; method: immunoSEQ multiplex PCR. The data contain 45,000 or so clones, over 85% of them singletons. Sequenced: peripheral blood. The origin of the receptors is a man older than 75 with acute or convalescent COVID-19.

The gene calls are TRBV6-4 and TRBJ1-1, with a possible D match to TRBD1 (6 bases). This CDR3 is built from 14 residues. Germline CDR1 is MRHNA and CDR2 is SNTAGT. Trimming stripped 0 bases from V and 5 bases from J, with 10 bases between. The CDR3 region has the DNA TGTGCCAGCAGTGACTCAAGTAGGGGGACTGAAGCTTTCTTT. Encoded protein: CASSDSSRGTEAFF.

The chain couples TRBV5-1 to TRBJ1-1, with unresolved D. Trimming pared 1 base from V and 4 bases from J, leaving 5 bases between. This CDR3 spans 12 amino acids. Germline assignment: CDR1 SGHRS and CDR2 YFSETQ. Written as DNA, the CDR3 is TGCGCCAGCAGCTTGACGGGCACTGAAGCTTTCTTT. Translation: CASSLTGTEAFF.

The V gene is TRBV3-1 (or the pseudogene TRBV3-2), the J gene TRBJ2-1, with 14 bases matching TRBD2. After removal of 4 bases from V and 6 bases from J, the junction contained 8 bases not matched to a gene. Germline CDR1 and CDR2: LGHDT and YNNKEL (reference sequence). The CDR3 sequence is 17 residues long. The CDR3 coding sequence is TGTGCCAGCAGCCCCCTCCCGACTAGCGGGGGGGCCAATGAGCAGTTCTTC. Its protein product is CASSPLPTSGGANEQFF.

The CDR3 region has the DNA TGTGCCAGCAGCCCCCCCGGGGCTTTCTTT. Residues: CASSPPGAFF. V is TRBV7-9 and J is TRBJ1-1; D remains unclear. The CDR3 is made up of 10 amino acids. Germline values: CDR1 SEHNR, CDR2 FQNEAQ (reference sequence). Trimming left V 5 bases short and J 11 bases short, with 9 bases between.

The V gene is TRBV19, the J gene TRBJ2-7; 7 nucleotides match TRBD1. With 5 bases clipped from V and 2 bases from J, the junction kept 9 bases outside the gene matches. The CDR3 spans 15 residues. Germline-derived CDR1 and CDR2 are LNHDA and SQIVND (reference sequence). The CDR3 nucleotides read TGTGCCAGTAGTCTCGACAGGGCAGTTACCTACGAGCAGTACTTC. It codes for CASSLDRAVTYEQYF.

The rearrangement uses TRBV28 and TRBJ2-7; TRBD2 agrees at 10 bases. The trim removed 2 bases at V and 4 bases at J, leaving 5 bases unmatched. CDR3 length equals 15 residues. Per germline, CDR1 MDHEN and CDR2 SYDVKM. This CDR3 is CASSLLAGEEYEQYF. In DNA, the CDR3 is TGTGCCAGCAGTTTACTAGCGGGGGAGGAGTACGAGCAGTACTTC.

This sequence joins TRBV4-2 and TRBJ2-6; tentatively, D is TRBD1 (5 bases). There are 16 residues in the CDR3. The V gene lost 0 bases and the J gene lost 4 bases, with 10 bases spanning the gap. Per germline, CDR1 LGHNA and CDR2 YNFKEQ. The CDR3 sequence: CASSQDRAPGANVLTF. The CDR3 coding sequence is TGTGCCAGCAGCCAAGACAGGGCGCCCGGGGCCAACGTCCTGACTTTC.

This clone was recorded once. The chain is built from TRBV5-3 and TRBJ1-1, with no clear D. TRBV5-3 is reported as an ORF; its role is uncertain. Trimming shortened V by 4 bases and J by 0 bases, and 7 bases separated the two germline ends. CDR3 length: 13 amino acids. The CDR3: CARSIGLNTEAFF. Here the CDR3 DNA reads TGTGCCAGAAGCATCGGGTTGAACACTGAAGCTTTCTTT.

The CDR3 bases are TGTGCCAGCAGTTTATTGGGCGGGGGCTCCGTCTATGGCTACACCTTC. Translating it yields CASSLLGGGSVYGYTF. This rearrangement joins TRBV28 to TRBJ1-2; D is perhaps TRBD1 (6 bases). V lost 1 base, J lost 4 bases, and 16 bases lay in between. Germline V gene sequence: CDR1 MDHEN, CDR2 SYDVKM. This CDR3 is built from 16 residues.